Sequencing of this T cell receptor beta chain was carried out in a study of vaccination and CD4 T cells after COVID-19. Study outcomes and limitations: Convalescent patients gained a median about 90% of their reactive clones only post-vaccination.

The study sequenced cultured CD4+ T cell DNA using the Oncomine TCR Beta short-read assay. The authors extracted genomic DNA from cultured CD4+ T cells. MiXCR was run by TCRdb on the PCR reads, yielding one entry per CDR3 protein. The table has fewer than 30,000 distinct CDR3 sequences, 62% seen once. Treatment specified: roughly 11-day PBMC culture with coronavirus spike peptide pools or control peptides (ViraFEST assay). Once peptide pools had expanded antigen-specific T cells, ViraFEST sequenced TCRs. Notes on this clonotype: Its antigen is unidentified.

The receptor's source is a human donor who received a COVID-19 vaccine. The sample in question was CD4+ T cells from blood, cultured in vitro, obtained after SARS-CoV-2 vaccination.

The CDR3 region is CASSFGINEQYF. For the CDR3, the DNA is TGCGCCAGCAGCTTCGGTATAAACGAGCAGTACTTC. J is TRBJ2-7 and V is TRBV5-1; no reliable D call. Germline loops: CDR1 SGHRS, CDR2 YFSETQ. The V end lost 2 bases, the J end lost 5 bases, and 8 bases lay between the germline ends. The CDR3 is 12 amino acids.